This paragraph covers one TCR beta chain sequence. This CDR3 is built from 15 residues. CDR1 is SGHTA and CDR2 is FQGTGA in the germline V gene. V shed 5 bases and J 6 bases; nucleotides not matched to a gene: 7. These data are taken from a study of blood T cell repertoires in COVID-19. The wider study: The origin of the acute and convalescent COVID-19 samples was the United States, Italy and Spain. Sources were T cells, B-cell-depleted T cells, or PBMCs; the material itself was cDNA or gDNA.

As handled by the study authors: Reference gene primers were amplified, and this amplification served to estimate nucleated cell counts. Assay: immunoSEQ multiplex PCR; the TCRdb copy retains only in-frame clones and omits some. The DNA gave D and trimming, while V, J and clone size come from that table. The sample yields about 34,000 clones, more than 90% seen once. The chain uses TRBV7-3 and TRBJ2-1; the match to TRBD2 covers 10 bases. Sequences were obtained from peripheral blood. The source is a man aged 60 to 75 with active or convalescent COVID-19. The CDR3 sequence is CASSQGASGSNEQFF. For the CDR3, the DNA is TGTGCCAGCAGCCAAGGGGCTAGCGGGAGCAATGAGCAGTTCTTC.